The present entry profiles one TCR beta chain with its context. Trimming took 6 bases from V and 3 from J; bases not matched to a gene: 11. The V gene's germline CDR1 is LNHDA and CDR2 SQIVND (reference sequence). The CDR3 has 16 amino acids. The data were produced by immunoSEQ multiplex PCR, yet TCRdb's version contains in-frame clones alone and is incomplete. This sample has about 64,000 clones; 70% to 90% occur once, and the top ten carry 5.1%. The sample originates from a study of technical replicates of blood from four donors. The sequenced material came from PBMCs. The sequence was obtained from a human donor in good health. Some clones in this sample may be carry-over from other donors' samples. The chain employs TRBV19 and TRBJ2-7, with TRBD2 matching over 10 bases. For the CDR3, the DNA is TGTGCCAGTAGGAGAGATAGTAGCGGGAGGTACTACGAGCAGTACTTC. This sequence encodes CASRRDSSGRYYEQYF.